This T cell receptor beta chain was retrieved from a study of OX40 agonist ivuxolimab in advanced cancers. Study information: Enrollees could have had prior anti-PD-1, anti-PD-L1 or anti-CTLA-4 therapy, which 40% to 45% had received.

CDR3 length: 16 amino acids. Losses at the gene ends were 4 bases for V and 0 bases for J; bases not matched to a gene: 4. CDR1 and CDR2 from the germline V gene are SGHRS and YFSETQ. The table came from immunoSEQ multiplex PCR; TCRdb's copy has only in-frame clones and leaves some out. This sample has about 46,000 clones, with approximately 91% found just once. This chain joins TRBV5-1 and TRBJ2-6; 7 bases match TRBD1. The clonotype originates from an adult with an advanced solid tumor such as melanoma, head and neck, liver or kidney cancer. Here the sequenced sample was CD4+ or CD8+ T cells sorted from blood, taken in a trial of the OX40 agonist ivuxolimab. The CDR3, as DNA: TGCGCCAGCAGCCCGGACAGGTTCTCTGGGGCCAACGTCCTGACTTTC. Its translation: CASSPDRFSGANVLTF. The variable domain in full, with the rest retrieved from reference TRBV5-1 and TRBJ2-6, is KAGVTQTPRYLIKTRGQQVTLSCSPISGHRSVSWYQQTPGQGLQFLFEYFSETQRNKGNFPGRFSGRQFSNSRSEMNVSTLELGDSALYLCASSPDRFSGANVLTFGAGSRLTVL.